A selection of T cell receptor beta chains follows, all from one sample in a study of blood T cells in healthy people across ages. TCRdb recomputed calls from the 5' RACE reads with MiXCR, one row per CDR3 protein. The data hold 780,000 or so distinct CDR3 sequences, with 40% to 65% observed a single time. The source material was blood. The receptors come from an elderly man in good health. The CDR3 runs from the conserved cysteine through the conserved F or W. A D gene is named only where the DNA matches it firmly. Clone size is given for some rows only: seen once, a few or many times, or a class if the clone is expanded.

CDR3nt | CDR3aa | j_gene | v_gene | d_gene | abundance
TGCAGTGCTAGTACTAGCGGGAGGGAGGCGCAGTACTTC | CSASTSGREAQYF | TRBJ2-5 | TRBV20-1 | TRBD2 | few
TGCGCCAGCAGCTGGACAGGGGAGGAGACCCAGTACTTC | CASSWTGEETQYF | TRBJ2-5 | TRBV5-1 | TRBD1 | NA
TGTGCCAGCACTCGACTGGGGGGCTCCTACAATGAGCAGTTCTTC | CASTRLGGSYNEQFF | TRBJ2-1 | TRBV12-3/TRBV12-4 | NA | NA
TGTGCCAGCAACCGAGGACAGGGGGGTTCACCCCTCCACTTT | CASNRGQGGSPLHF | TRBJ1-6 | TRBV7-2 | TRBD1 | NA
TGTGCCAGCAGGGGGACGACTAGCGGGAGATCTCCCAATGAGCAGTTCTTC | CASRGTTSGRSPNEQFF | TRBJ2-1 | TRBV6-1 | TRBD2 | few
TGCAGTGGAGGGAGGGACGGCTACACCTTC | CSGGRDGYTF | TRBJ1-2 | TRBV20-1 | NA | NA
TGTACCAGCAGCCAAGATACCCCCGCGGTACCGGGAGAGCAGTACTTC | CTSSQDTPAVPGEQYF | TRBJ2-5 | TRBV3-1 | NA | NA
TGTGCCAGCAGCCCCGGACAGGGGGCGTCGTACGCGTATTTT | CASSPGQGASYAYF | TRBJ2-3 | TRBV2 | TRBD1 | NA
TGCAGCTCCGCTTCCCGGAGAGGGATGAATACGCAGTATTTT | CSSASRRGMNTQYF | TRBJ2-3 | TRBV29-1 | NA | few
TGTGCCAGCAGTCTGCTTCGGCAGACCGGCACCGGGGAGCTGTTTTTT | CASSLLRQTGTGELFF | TRBJ2-2 | TRBV2 | NA | NA
TGTGCCAGCAGCGGATGGGGACAGGGAAGGAACAATGAGCAGTTCTTC | CASSGWGQGRNNEQFF | TRBJ2-1 | TRBV7-9 | TRBD1 | NA
TGTGCCAGCAGCGTACGGGACACTGGCTACGAGCAGTACTTC | CASSVRDTGYEQYF | TRBJ2-7 | TRBV9 | NA | NA
TGTGCCAGCAGTGGCGACAGGGGTGAGACCCAGTACTTC | CASSGDRGETQYF | TRBJ2-5 | TRBV9 | TRBD1 | few
TGTGCCAGCAGCGTAGACGAGCGGGGCTACGAGCAGTACTTC | CASSVDERGYEQYF | TRBJ2-7 | TRBV9 | TRBD2 | once